The present entry profiles one T cell receptor beta chain with its context. TCR beta CDR3 regions were amplified from RNA. The study used the HTBI primer set for a first-round RT-PCR of the TCR CDR3. TCRdb passed the multiplex PCR reads through MiXCR, listing each CDR3 protein once. In the table there are hundreds of thousands of distinct CDR3 sequences, around 15% of which are singletons. The sample comes from a study of T cells in Graves' hyperthyroidism and ophthalmopathy. There are 18 residues in the CDR3. Per the germline V gene, CDR1 is MNHEY and CDR2 is SVGEGT. V lost 0 bases and J lost 4; bases outside the gene matches: 12.

Sequencing used blood. This chain links TRBV6-2 or TRBV6-3 with TRBJ2-1, with TRBD2 identical over 7 bases. This sequence originates from a woman aged 18-29 years with Graves' hyperthyroidism. CDR3 sequence reads: CASSYSSLSGTKYNEQFF. CDR3 nucleotides: TGTGCCAGCAGTTACTCGAGTCTTTCCGGGACTAAATACAATGAGCAGTTCTTC.